A single sample gave rise to the 30 T cell receptor beta chains below, sequenced in a study of T cells after yellow fever vaccination. TCRdb reanalysed the 5' RACE reads using MiXCR and keeps one entry per CDR3 protein. Seen here are hundreds of thousands of distinct CDR3 sequences, 20% to 25% observed once, and the top ten hold approximately 16%. This material consisted of PBMCs, taken approximately 22 days after the first yellow fever vaccination. The receptors were gathered from a man aged 18 to 30 who received the YFV17D yellow fever vaccine.

This clonotype came up many times. The chain employs TRBV7-2 and TRBJ2-1, with 7 bases that match TRBD2. With 0 bases clipped from V and 0 bases from J, the junction kept 8 bases outside the gene matches. In germline, CDR1 is SGHTA, CDR2 FQGNSA. There are 18 residues in the CDR3. The CDR3 sequence: CASSLAQGGGFSYNEQFF. CDR3 bases: TGTGCCAGCAGCTTAGCGCAGGGCGGGGGTTTCTCCTACAATGAGCAGTTCTTC.

In this sample, this clonotype turned up a few times. CDR3 in amino acids: CASSDTGGDGELFF. In DNA form, the CDR3 reads TGCGCCAGCAGCGATACCGGAGGGGACGGGGAGCTGTTTTTT. This sequence joins TRBV5-1 and TRBJ2-2; possibly TRBD2 for D (6 bases). This CDR3 has 14 residues. Germline lookup yields CDR1 SGHRS and CDR2 YFSETQ. Trimming removed 4 bases at V and 7 bases at J, with 14 bases between. Full variable domain (missing parts from reference TRBV5-1 and TRBJ2-2): KAGVTQTPRYLIKTRGQQVTLSCSPISGHRSVSWYQQTPGQGLQFLFEYFSETQRNKGNFPGRFSGRQFSNSRSEMNVSTLELGDSALYLCASSDTGGDGELFFGEGSRLTVL.

Only a few counts were recorded for this clonotype. This sequence joins TRBV7-6 and TRBJ1-2, with D perhaps matching TRBD1 (5 bases). Germline CDR1 is SGHVS and CDR2 is FNYEAQ. CDR3 size: 13 residues. The V gene lost 2 bases and the J gene lost 7 bases, with 11 bases spanning the gap. The CDR3, as DNA: TGTGCCAGCAGCTTATGGTCACAGGCTGGCTACACCTTC. Translation gives CASSLWSQAGYTF.

Only a few counts were recorded for this clonotype. CDR3 nucleotides: TGCGCCAGCAGCCCAGGCCAGGGTAGCGGGGCCTACGAGCAGTACTTC. Its translation: CASSPGQGSGAYEQYF. The chain recombines TRBV4-1 with TRBJ2-7, with 8 positions matching TRBD2. This CDR3 comprises 16 residues. The ends lost 4 bases at V and 2 bases at J; junction bases unmatched: 10. From germline, CDR1 is MGHRA and CDR2 YSYEKL.

The genes are TRBV10-3 and TRBJ2-1; TRBD2 is a possible D gene (7 bases). The ends were cut back, 0 bases at V and 7 bases at J, with 10 bases in the middle. This CDR3 is built from 14 residues. The germline V gene encodes CDR1 ENHRY and CDR2 SYGVKD. The CDR3 DNA reads TGTGCCATCAGTGAGTCGGGAGGGGGTAATGAGCAGTTCTTC. Translated: CAISESGGGNEQFF.

This clonotype came up a few times. This chain uses TRBV4-3 with TRBJ2-1; D call uncertain. This CDR3 has 17 amino acids. Trimming removed 3 bases at V and 8 bases at J, with 23 bases between. Germline CDR1 is LGHNA and CDR2 is YSLEER. The CDR3 spells CASSQLTLLTASDEQFF. In DNA, the CDR3 is TGCGCCAGCAGCCAGCTGACCTTGCTTACTGCGAGCGATGAGCAGTTCTTC.

This chain links TRBV5-1 with TRBJ1-2; D might be TRBD1 (6 bases). CDR3 length equals 16 residues. Looked up from germline, CDR1 is SGHRS and CDR2 is YFSETQ. V was pared by 2 bases and J by 5 bases, with 19 bases between. In DNA, the CDR3 is TGCGCCAGCAGCTTTCAGGGGATCATGAGTAGGTATGGCTACACCTTC. It is translated as CASSFQGIMSRYGYTF.

This clonotype occurred a few times. The chain employs TRBV6-5 and TRBJ2-5; D gene ambiguous. Germline V gene lookup returns CDR1 MNHEY and CDR2 SVGAGI. V lost 0 bases and J 4 bases, leaving 12 bases between the germline ends. This CDR3 region has 15 residues. The CDR3 reads CASSYSAEDGETQYF. The CDR3 nucleotides read TGTGCCAGCAGTTACTCGGCGGAAGACGGAGAGACCCAGTACTTC.

This clonotype has just one count. The rearrangement uses TRBV7-3 and TRBJ2-1, with unresolved D. CDR3 size: 15 residues. CDR1 SGHTA and CDR2 FQGTGA come from the germline V gene. Trimming left V 9 bases short and J 8 bases short, with 23 bases between. The CDR3 bases are TGTGCCAGTGCGATCTCCGGGTCCCTAATGGATGAGCAGTTCTTC. Translated, it gives CASAISGSLMDEQFF.

There are a few counts of this clonotype. The gene calls are TRBV20-1 and TRBJ2-3, with 14 bases matching TRBD2. Germline lookup yields CDR1 DFQATT and CDR2 SNEGSKA (reference sequence). The CDR3 spans 14 residues. The trim removed 5 bases at V and 4 bases at J, leaving 2 bases unmatched. The CDR3 DNA reads TGCAGTGCTCGACTAGCGGGGGGGGCAGATACGCAGTATTTT. As protein: CSARLAGGADTQYF.

In its sample, this clonotype was seen a few times. The chain employs TRBV7-2 and TRBJ2-5; 7 nucleotides match TRBD2. Germline V gene sequence: CDR1 SGHTA, CDR2 FQGNSA. The CDR3 is made up of 13 amino acids. V was pared by 5 bases and J by 5 bases, with 5 bases of the junction left unmatched. The CDR3 DNA is TGTGCCAGCAGCCGACTAGCCGGCGAGACCCAGTACTTC. It specifies CASSRLAGETQYF.

This clonotype has more than one count but fewer than ten. The chain combines TRBV20-1 with TRBJ2-1, with D maybe TRBD2 (7 bases). V lost 2 bases and J 8 bases, leaving 13 bases between the germline ends. This CDR3 region has 13 residues. Per germline, CDR1 DFQATT and CDR2 SNEGSKA (reference sequence). This chain's CDR3 is CSARQGGGDEQFF. The CDR3 nucleotides read TGCAGTGCTAGACAAGGGGGAGGGGATGAGCAGTTCTTC.

The sample holds a few counts of this clonotype. This chain links TRBV5-1 with TRBJ2-7, with D tentatively TRBD1 (6 bases). The CDR3 contains 15 residues. Germline assignment: CDR1 SGHRS and CDR2 YFSETQ. Trimming removed 0 bases at V and 2 bases at J, with 12 bases between. CDR3 bases: TGCGCCAGCAGCTTGGTAGCCGGGACAACCTACGAGCAGTACTTC. It translates to CASSLVAGTTYEQYF.

The genes are TRBV6-1 and TRBJ1-3; a possible D gene is TRBD1 (6 bases). Germline V gene data show CDR1 as MNHNS and CDR2 as SASEGT. The CDR3 loop spans 16 amino acids. Trimming removed 0 bases from V and 2 bases from J, with 11 bases in between. DNA for the CDR3: TGTGCCAGCAGTGAAGCGGGGGGCTGGACTGGAAACACCATATATTTT. This sequence encodes CASSEAGGWTGNTIYF.

In this sample, this clonotype turned up a few times. This rearrangement joins TRBV4-2 to TRBJ1-6; D perhaps matches TRBD1 (6 bases). Germline V gene lookup returns CDR1 LGHNA and CDR2 YNFKEQ. The CDR3 loop spans 15 amino acids. Deletions cut 0 bases from V and 5 bases from J, with 8 bases between. For the CDR3, the DNA is TGTGCCAGCAGCCAAGATCACAGGGATAATTCACCCCTCCACTTT. It specifies CASSQDHRDNSPLHF.

V gene TRBV6-5 combines with J gene TRBJ1-1, with 7 nucleotides matching TRBD1. CDR3 length: 14 residues. J gave up 4 bases and V 4 bases, and 6 bases lay outside the gene matches. Germline values: CDR1 MNHEY, CDR2 SVGAGI. Written as DNA, the CDR3 is TGTGCCAGCAGTTTACAGGGGTGGGGCACTGAAGCTTTCTTT. The encoded protein is CASSLQGWGTEAFF.

This clonotype was found once. V is TRBV6-5 and J is TRBJ1-1, with a weak D call TRBD1 (5 bases). Germline loops: CDR1 MNHEY, CDR2 SVGAGI. The V gene lost 4 bases and the J gene lost 3 bases, with 15 bases spanning the gap. This CDR3 is built from 15 residues. For the CDR3, the DNA is TGTGCCAGCAGTTGGAGGGGCAGGGTAGACACTGAAGCTTTCTTT. This gives the protein CASSWRGRVDTEAFF.

This clonotype was seen a handful of times. V and J are TRBV4-1 and TRBJ2-7; D perhaps matches TRBD1 (6 bases). Trimming took 0 bases from V and 5 from J, leaving 11 bases between them. The germline V gene has CDR1 MGHRA and CDR2 YSYEKL. This CDR3 comprises 14 residues. The DNA of the CDR3 is TGCGCCAGCAGCCAAGATAACGCAGGGGACGAGCAGTACTTC. Translating it yields CASSQDNAGDEQYF.

V is TRBV7-2 and J is TRBJ2-5; D remains ambiguous. Germline V gene lookup returns CDR1 SGHTA and CDR2 FQGNSA. The CDR3 runs to 15 residues. The germline V and J ends were trimmed by 4 bases and 2 bases, with 14 bases remaining between them. CDR3 amino acids: CASSSLGYPQETQYF. The DNA of the CDR3 is TGTGCCAGCAGCTCACTCGGATACCCTCAAGAGACCCAGTACTTC.

J is TRBJ2-7 and V is TRBV7-2, with D perhaps matching TRBD1 (6 bases). This CDR3 has 15 residues. Germline assignment: CDR1 SGHTA and CDR2 FQGNSA. V lost 0 bases and J lost 2, with 11 bases in between. CDR3: CASSLAGAPTYEQYV. The DNA of the CDR3 is TGTGCCAGCAGCTTAGCGGGGGCCCCTACCTACGAGCAGTACGTC.

This chain links TRBV5-4 with TRBJ1-5; D is unresolved. V dropped 4 bases and J dropped 4 bases, with 12 bases sitting between them. This CDR3 contains 14 residues. The V gene's germline CDR1 is SGHNT and CDR2 YYREEE (reference sequence). CDR3 in DNA: TGTGCCAGCAGCCTTTACGGTGTGAATCAGCCCCAGCATTTT. Translating it yields CASSLYGVNQPQHF.

Only a few counts were recorded for this clonotype. The chain recombines TRBV21-1 with TRBJ1-1; TRBD1 is the table's D call and was not checked against the DNA. TRBV21-1 is a pseudogene locus. CDR3 length: 13 amino acids. CDR3 protein: CASSLDREVEAFF. In DNA form, the CDR3 reads TGTGCCAGCAGCCTCGACAGGGAGGTTGAAGCTTTCTTT.

The chain has TRBV6-1 and TRBJ1-1, with TRBD1 identical over 8 bases. The CDR3 extends over 15 amino acids. The ends lost 7 bases at V and 1 base at J; junction bases unmatched: 8. Germline V gene data show CDR1 as MNHNS and CDR2 as SASEGT. The CDR3 sequence: CASKQSGGRNTEAFF. The CDR3 DNA reads TGTGCCAGCAAGCAGTCAGGGGGCCGGAACACTGAAGCTTTCTTT.

The rearrangement joins TRBV30 to TRBJ1-1; D perhaps matches TRBD1 (5 bases). Germline V gene sequence: CDR1 GTSNPN, CDR2 SVGIG (reference sequence). The germline V and J ends were trimmed by 0 bases and 5 bases, with 16 bases remaining between them. CDR3 length equals 15 residues. CDR3 loop: CAWSVRRGVSTEAFF. The CDR3 nucleotides read TGTGCCTGGAGTGTACGCCGGGGGGTCAGTACTGAAGCTTTCTTT.

V and J are TRBV20-1 and TRBJ2-1; D is undetermined. The CDR3 sequence is 15 residues long. CDR1 and CDR2 (germline): DFQATT, SNEGSKA (reference sequence). V gave up 2 bases and J gave up 0 bases, with 11 bases separating them. DNA for the CDR3: TGCAGTGCTAGACACGAGTCGAGCTCCTACAATGAGCAGTTCTTC. This codes for CSARHESSSYNEQFF.

This clonotype was seen more than once but under ten times. V is TRBV4-1 and J is TRBJ2-1; 12 bases agree with TRBD2. The CDR3 runs to 15 residues. Per the germline V gene, CDR1 is MGHRA and CDR2 is YSYEKL. The J segment lost 10 bases and the V segment lost 2 bases, leaving 6 bases of the junction unmatched. The DNA of the CDR3 is TGCGCCAGCAGCCAATTGGCTCTAGCGGGGGGGGAGCAGTTCTTC. The encoded protein is CASSQLALAGGEQFF.

This clonotype was picked up a small number of times. This chain connects TRBV28 to TRBJ2-7, with 10 bases aligning to TRBD2. Germline V gene sequence: CDR1 MDHEN, CDR2 SYDVKM. The CDR3 is 15 residues long. V was pared by 6 bases and J by 5 bases, with 10 bases of the junction left unmatched. In nucleotides, the CDR3 is TGTGCCAGCAGAGGACTAGCGGCCCCCGGGAACGAGCAGTACGTC. Amino acid sequence: CASRGLAAPGNEQYV.

This clonotype was seen repeatedly, ten times or more. The J gene is TRBJ2-1, the V gene TRBV5-1; the D is unclear. The CDR3 runs to 14 residues. From germline, CDR1 is SGHRS and CDR2 YFSETQ. Trimming took off 1 base at V and 2 bases at J, with 7 bases between the two ends. CDR3 DNA sequence: TGCGCCAGCAGCTTGAGTGGGGCCTACAATGAGCAGTTCTTC. It specifies CASSLSGAYNEQFF.

The chain has TRBV5-1 and TRBJ2-3, with 7 positions matching TRBD1. CDR3 length equals 15 residues. V lost 2 bases and J lost 3; bases outside the gene matches: 6. Germline CDR1 reads SGHRS; CDR2 reads YFSETQ. The CDR3 here is CASSFGTALTDTQYF. CDR3 nucleotides: TGCGCCAGCAGCTTCGGGACAGCCCTGACAGATACGCAGTATTTT. Together with reference TRBV5-1 and TRBJ2-3, the CDR3 gives the full variable domain: KAGVTQTPRYLIKTRGQQVTLSCSPISGHRSVSWYQQTPGQGLQFLFEYFSETQRNKGNFPGRFSGRQFSNSRSEMNVSTLELGDSALYLCASSFGTALTDTQYFGPGTRLTVL.

In its sample, this clonotype was seen many times. The rearrangement links TRBV12-3 or TRBV12-4 to TRBJ1-1; 10 positions agree with TRBD1. CDR3 length: 14 amino acids. V lost 6 bases, J lost 3 bases, and 4 bases stayed unmatched. The CDR3 coding sequence is TGTGCCAGCAGCCGGGACAGGGGAGACACTGAAGCTTTCTTT. Protein product: CASSRDRGDTEAFF.